This T cell receptor (beta chain) was obtained from a study of shared clonotypes between healthy human individuals. Study-wide background: Donors, aged 18 to 49, were a couple of women and a few men. Study outcomes and limitations: Sorted-subset sequencing was shown by rarefaction to be incomplete despite large depth.

Points on this clone: As yet, its antigen is unknown.

Germline-derived CDR1 and CDR2 are MNHEY and SVGAGI. V was clipped by 7 bases and J by 7 bases, with 17 bases between them. The CDR3 has 14 residues. Assay used: immunoSEQ multiplex PCR; TCRdb lists only in-frame clones, some missing. The profile shows roughly 850,000 clones, about 97% of them singletons. Only CD45RO-negative cells positively selected for CCR7 counted as naive CD8 cells, so terminally differentiated effector memory CD45RA+ cells were excluded. Sequenced material: naive CD8+ T cells sorted from blood. The gene calls are TRBV6-5 and TRBJ2-1, with D perhaps matching TRBD2 (6 bases). The source of this sequence is a man aged 25-40 years in good health. CDR3 in amino acids: CASKGTSVGNEQFF. The CDR3 DNA follows: TGTGCCAGCAAGGGGACTTCCGTGGGGAATGAGCAGTTCTTC.